The sample holds a few counts of the clone carrying this TCR beta chain. The antigen is undetermined. The sample comes from a study of cytomegalovirus exposure and HLA in healthy donors. Whole-study context: The Caucasian-associated ancestry cluster held roughly 78% of 398 genotyped donors.

CDR3 size: 14 residues. The germline CDR1 and CDR2 sequences are SGHDT and YYEEEE. V gave up 0 bases and J gave up 8 bases, with 11 bases separating them. Study findings and constraints: Some V segments (TRBV6-2 and TRBV6-3 among them) were excluded as indistinguishable.

PCR amplification relied on 60 Vbeta primers (plus 13 Jbeta primers). TCRdb's copy holds only in-frame clones and misses some; the assay was immunoSEQ multiplex PCR. The sample shows 130,000 to 150,000 clones, approximately 78% of them seen only once. This sequence joins TRBV5-6 and TRBJ1-4; D is possibly TRBD1 (5 bases). Source material: PBMCs. This receptor was identified in a young woman in good health and CMV-seropositive. The CDR3 loop reads CASSLAGRGEKLFF. DNA for the CDR3: TGTGCCAGCAGCTTGGCAGGGAGGGGAGAAAAACTGTTTTTT.